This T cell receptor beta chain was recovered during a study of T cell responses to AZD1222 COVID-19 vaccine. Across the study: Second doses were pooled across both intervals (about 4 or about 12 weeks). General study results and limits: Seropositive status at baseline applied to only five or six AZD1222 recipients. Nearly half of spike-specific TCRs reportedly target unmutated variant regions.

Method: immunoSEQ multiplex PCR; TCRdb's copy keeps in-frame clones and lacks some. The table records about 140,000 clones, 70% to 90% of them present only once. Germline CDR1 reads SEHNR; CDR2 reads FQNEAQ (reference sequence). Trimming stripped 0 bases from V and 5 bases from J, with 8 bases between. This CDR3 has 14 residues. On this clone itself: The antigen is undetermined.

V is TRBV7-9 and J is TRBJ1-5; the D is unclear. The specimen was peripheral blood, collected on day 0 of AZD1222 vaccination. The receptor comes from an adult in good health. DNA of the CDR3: TGTGCCAGCAGCTTAGCGGCGGTGGATCAGCCCCAGCATTTT. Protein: CASSLAAVDQPQHF.